Following are 6 T cell receptor beta chains from one sample sequenced in a study of blood T cell repertoires in COVID-19. Clones were read by immunoSEQ multiplex PCR, and TCRdb kept only the in-frame ones, dropping some. The sample lists 250,000 to 300,000 clones, 65% to 90% occurring once. The sample taken for sequencing was peripheral blood. The receptors come from a man aged 50 to 59 with active or convalescent COVID-19.

The gene calls are TRBV11-2 and TRBJ2-2; 7 positions agree with TRBD1. The CDR3 runs to 17 residues. The V and J ends lost 2 bases and 5 bases, in that order; junction bases with no gene match: 11. Germline lookup yields CDR1 SGHAT and CDR2 FQNNGV. The CDR3 DNA follows: TGTGCCAGCAGCTTATATGGTGGTATGACAGGGACCGGGGAGCTGTTTTTT. Its protein product is CASSLYGGMTGTGELFF.

The chain recombines TRBV24-1 with TRBJ2-3; TRBD2 is a possible D gene (7 bases). Trimming stripped 9 bases from V and 5 bases from J, with 20 bases between. The CDR3 is 15 amino acids. Germline CDR1 and CDR2: KGHDR and SFDVKD. This CDR3 is CATSGASGKGDTQYF. DNA for the CDR3: TGTGCCACCTCAGGGGCGAGCGGGAAAGGAGATACGCAGTATTTT.

V gene TRBV29-1 combines with J gene TRBJ2-3; possible D gene TRBD1, 6 bases. Between the trimmed V and J ends, which lost 2 bases and 4 bases, there was a span of 7 bases. This CDR3 is built from 12 residues. Germline values: CDR1 SQVTM, CDR2 ANQGSEA. The CDR3 DNA reads as TGCAGCGTTGAAAGGACAGCAGATACGCAGTATTTT. Its protein product is CSVERTADTQYF.

The V and J genes are TRBV9 and TRBJ2-3; 10 bases are shared with TRBD2. The ends lost 4 bases at V and 0 bases at J; junction bases unmatched: 8. The germline V gene has CDR1 SGDLS and CDR2 YYNGEE. This CDR3 contains 17 residues. In nucleotides, the CDR3 is TGTGCCAGCAGCTCGAGGGGGACTAGCGAGAGCACAGATACGCAGTATTTT. Its protein is CASSSRGTSESTDTQYF.

The chain joins TRBV15 to TRBJ1-1; D not resolved. From germline, CDR1 is LNHNV and CDR2 YYDKDF (reference sequence). The CDR3 contains 16 residues. V was cut by 1 base and J by 1 base, with 13 bases left in between. CDR3 coding DNA: TGTGCCACCAGCAGAGGCGATGGGAGGAAGAACACTGAAGCTTTCTTT. This translates into CATSRGDGRKNTEAFF.

This clone was detected once. J is TRBJ2-1 and V is TRBV5-1; 12 positions match TRBD2. The V gene end was trimmed by 2 bases and the J gene end by 11 bases; junction bases not matched to a gene: 5. Per the germline V gene, CDR1 is SGHRS and CDR2 is YFSETQ. The CDR3 extends over 14 amino acids. The CDR3 sequence: CASSFRLAGEKQFF. The CDR3 DNA reads as TGCGCCAGCAGCTTCCGACTAGCGGGAGAAAAGCAGTTCTTC.